Sequencing of this T cell receptor (beta chain) was carried out in a study of shared clonotypes between healthy human individuals. Germline loops: CDR1 SGHRS, CDR2 YFSETQ. Trimming removed 2 bases at V and 2 bases at J, with 13 bases between. The CDR3 has 16 residues. The data were produced by immunoSEQ multiplex PCR, yet TCRdb's version contains in-frame clones alone and is incomplete. The table lists 1.6 million or so clones, roughly 96% of them singletons. This TCR came from a man younger than 40 in good health. The chain has TRBV5-1 and TRBJ2-2; D may be TRBD2 (6 bases). Sequencing was done on a sample of naive CD4+ T cells sorted from blood. The subset here: CD45RA+ positively selected. CDR3 nucleotide sequence: TGCGCCAGCAGCTTCTCCAGCGGGCCCAACACCGGGGAGCTGTTTTTT. Encoded protein: CASSFSSGPNTGELFF.